A single sample is the source of the 18 T cell receptor beta chains below, sequenced in a study of T cells in localized non-small cell lung cancer. Profiled with immunoSEQ multiplex PCR; TCRdb holds only in-frame clones, not every one. The table lists under 150,000 clones, about 89% of them singletons. The sample here was peripheral blood, taken before any cancer treatment. The source is a female donor of 60 years or more with stage I lung adenocarcinoma.

V is TRBV2 and J is TRBJ2-1; 7 nucleotides line up with TRBD1. The CDR3 contains 15 residues. Germline V CDR1 and CDR2: SNHLY, FYNNEI. With V trimmed by 5 bases and J by 5 bases, 9 bases remained unmatched. CDR3: CASSSLPGQNNEQFF. CDR3 bases: TGTGCCAGCAGTTCCCTGCCGGGACAGAACAATGAGCAGTTCTTC.

V gene TRBV5-1 combines with J gene TRBJ2-5, with D unclear. CDR1 and CDR2 (germline): SGHRS, YFSETQ. CDR3 length: 15 residues. V was clipped by 1 base and J by 3 bases, with 13 bases between them. The CDR3 here is CASSLYLSGEETQYF. DNA for the CDR3: TGCGCCAGCAGCTTGTACTTGTCCGGAGAAGAGACCCAGTACTTC.

The rearrangement joins TRBV15 to TRBJ2-5, with TRBD2 identical over 13 bases. J gave up 3 bases and V 0 bases, and 10 bases lay outside the gene matches. The V gene's germline CDR1 is LNHNV and CDR2 YYDKDF (reference sequence). This CDR3 spans 19 amino acids. This CDR3 reads CATSRDKGTSGNSEETQYF. The CDR3 DNA is TGTGCCACCAGCAGAGACAAAGGGACTAGCGGGAACTCGGAAGAGACCCAGTACTTC.

V and J are TRBV19 and TRBJ1-5; 8 positions match TRBD1. The V segment lost 9 bases and the J segment 4 bases; nucleotides outside the gene matches: 11. CDR3 length: 15 amino acids. Germline V gene data show CDR1 as LNHDA and CDR2 as SQIVND (reference sequence). CDR3 region: CASHTGQGDNQPQHF. The CDR3 DNA reads as TGTGCCAGCCATACCGGACAGGGAGATAATCAGCCCCAGCATTTT. Drawing the rest from reference TRBV19 and TRBJ1-5, the complete variable domain is DGGITQSPKYLFRKEGQNVTLSCEQNLNHDAMYWYRQDPGQGLRLIYYSQIVNDFQKGDIAEGYSVSREKKESFPLTVTSAQKNPTAFYLCASHTGQGDNQPQHFGDGTRLSIL.

The CDR3 loop is CASSLKQPQHF. The CDR3 DNA sequence: TGTGCCAGCAGTTTGAAACAGCCCCAGCATTTT. This chain uses TRBV27 with TRBJ1-5; D unresolved. The ends were cut back, 3 bases at V and 7 bases at J, with 4 bases in the middle. Germline values: CDR1 MNHEY, CDR2 SMNVEV (reference sequence). This CDR3 spans 11 amino acids.

The chain has TRBV27 and TRBJ2-1; TRBD2 matches 8 bases. There are 15 residues in the CDR3. J lost 3 bases, V lost 7 bases, and 8 bases had no gene match. The germline CDR1 and CDR2 sequences are MNHEY and SMNVEV (reference sequence). In nucleotides, the CDR3 is TGTGCCAGCACCCCCACTGCGGGAGGCTACAATGAGCAGTTCTTC. This gives the protein CASTPTAGGYNEQFF.

The chain couples TRBV7-6 to TRBJ2-1; 7 nucleotides match TRBD1. This CDR3 has 15 amino acids. The trim removed 5 bases at V and 8 bases at J, leaving 12 bases unmatched. Germline V gene sequence: CDR1 SGHVS, CDR2 FNYEAQ. The CDR3 DNA sequence: TGTGCCAGCAGCCGCCAGAGAAACAGGGGCGATGAGCAGTTCTTC. Translation gives CASSRQRNRGDEQFF.

V and J are TRBV7-9 and TRBJ2-7; 8 bases are shared with TRBD1. The ends lost 2 bases at V and 4 bases at J; junction bases unmatched: 7. Looked up from germline, CDR1 is SEHNR and CDR2 is FQNEAQ (reference sequence). This CDR3 is 15 amino acids long. The CDR3 region has the DNA TGTGCCAGCAGCTTAACGGACAGGGTCCTGTACGAGCAGTACTTC. It is translated as CASSLTDRVLYEQYF.

This clone appeared once. The DNA of the CDR3 is TGTGCCATCAGTGAGTCCGACAGGGGGAACAATCAGCCCCAGCATTTT. Translation: CAISESDRGNNQPQHF. The chain couples TRBV10-3 to TRBJ1-5; 9 bases fit TRBD1. CDR1 is ENHRY, CDR2 SYGVKD, per germline. V gave up 0 bases and J gave up 3 bases; unmatched junction bases: 3. This CDR3 spans 16 amino acids.

The J gene is TRBJ1-2, the V gene TRBV28; D is perhaps TRBD1 (5 bases). This CDR3 region has 12 residues. In germline, CDR1 is MDHEN, CDR2 SYDVKM. Trimming took 6 bases from V and 8 from J, leaving 13 bases between them. The CDR3 region is CASRRGTTGYTF. The CDR3 nucleotides read TGTGCCAGCAGGCGGGGGACGACCGGCTACACCTTC.

The rearrangement joins TRBV29-1 to TRBJ1-3; D may be TRBD1 (6 bases). From germline, CDR1 is SQVTM and CDR2 ANQGSEA. Between the trimmed V and J ends, which lost 5 bases and 0 bases, there was a span of 8 bases. This CDR3 comprises 13 residues. CDR3 sequence: CSVTDSSGNTIYF. In DNA, the CDR3 is TGCAGCGTTACGGACAGCTCTGGAAACACCATATATTTT.

The gene calls are TRBV7-9 and TRBJ2-1; perhaps TRBD2 as D (6 bases). Trimming took off 5 bases at V and 6 bases at J, with 17 bases between the two ends. The CDR3 consists of 15 residues. CDR1 is SEHNR, CDR2 FQNEAQ, per germline (reference sequence). Here the CDR3 reads CASSPKTRVGNEQFF. DNA for the CDR3: TGTGCCAGCAGCCCAAAGACTAGGGTGGGCAATGAGCAGTTCTTC.

This chain uses TRBV5-1 with TRBJ1-2, with TRBD1 matching over 11 bases. The V and J ends lost 7 bases and 5 bases, in that order; junction bases with no gene match: 7. CDR1 and CDR2 (germline): SGHRS, YFSETQ. The CDR3 is made up of 14 amino acids. The CDR3: CASGRDRGDYGYTF. The CDR3 nucleotides are TGCGCCAGCGGCCGGGACAGGGGGGATTATGGCTACACCTTC.

The chain joins TRBV11-2 to TRBJ1-4, with TRBD1 matching 9 bases. V was pared by 5 bases and J by 4 bases, with 5 bases of the junction left unmatched. There are 15 residues in the CDR3. From germline, CDR1 is SGHAT and CDR2 FQNNGV. CDR3 amino acids: CASSLGTGYNEKLFF. DNA of the CDR3: TGTGCCAGCAGCCTGGGGACAGGGTATAATGAAAAACTGTTTTTT.

CDR3 coding DNA: TGTGCCAGTAGTTTACCGGGCTCTGGAAACACCATATATTTT. Its translation: CASSLPGSGNTIYF. V gene TRBV19 combines with J gene TRBJ1-3; D gene uncertain. Trimming stripped 5 bases from V and 0 bases from J, with 8 bases between. CDR3 size: 14 residues. CDR1 LNHDA and CDR2 SQIVND come from the germline V gene (reference sequence).

The J gene is TRBJ2-1, the V gene TRBV9, with D possibly matching TRBD1 (5 bases). The CDR3 covers 15 residues. The V end lost 5 bases, the J end lost 3 bases, and 15 bases lay between the germline ends. Per germline, CDR1 SGDLS and CDR2 YYNGEE. CDR3 loop: CASRAGLGNYNEQFF. For the CDR3, the DNA is TGTGCCAGCAGAGCAGGGCTAGGGAACTACAATGAGCAGTTCTTC.

The chain couples TRBV28 to TRBJ2-3; possible D gene TRBD1, 6 bases. Germline V CDR1 and CDR2: MDHEN, SYDVKM. The CDR3 totals 16 residues. Trimming took 8 bases from V and 6 from J, leaving 24 bases between them. The CDR3 DNA reads as TGTGCCAGCTCCGGTACAGGGCTAGAGGCATGGGATACGCAGTATTTT. It is translated as CASSGTGLEAWDTQYF.

The V call is TRBV7-8, the J call TRBJ2-7; possible D gene TRBD1, 5 bases. The length of the CDR3 is 15 residues. The germline CDR1 and CDR2 sequences are SGHVS and FQNEAQ. Trimming took off 5 bases at V and 0 bases at J, with 14 bases between the two ends. This chain's CDR3 is CASSLRDSSSYEQYF. CDR3 DNA sequence: TGTGCCAGCAGCCTCAGGGATTCGAGCTCCTACGAGCAGTACTTC.